A selection of T cell receptor beta chains follows, all from one sample in a study of regulatory T cells in long-lasting Graves disease. TCRdb reprocessed the multiplex PCR reads with MiXCR, giving one entry per CDR3 protein. Here the sample spans 400,000 to 550,000 distinct CDR3 sequences, 15% being singletons. The same specimen was also included in a second study, on T cells in Graves' hyperthyroidism and ophthalmopathy.

The source material was peripheral blood mononuclear cells (PBMCs), sampled at new diagnosis, from a patient treated with antithyroid drugs. Every receptor here comes from a woman aged 25 to 39 with Graves disease. CDR3s include the opening cysteine and the closing phenylalanine or tryptophan. A D gene is named only where the DNA matches it firmly. Size is stated for part of the rows, as once, few or many counts, or as a class when the clone is expanded.

CDR3,DNA,V,J,size,D
CASSPHGITGELFF,TGCGCCAGCAGCCCGCACGGGATTACCGGGGAGCTGTTTTTT,TRBV4-1,TRBJ2-2,NA,NA
CASSPIQGDNEQFF,TGTGCCAGCAGCCCCATCCAGGGGGACAATGAGCAGTTCTTC,TRBV5-6,TRBJ2-1,many,TRBD1
CASSFTDTQETQYF,TGTGCCAGCAGTTTTACAGACACCCAAGAGACCCAGTACTTC,TRBV6-5,TRBJ2-5,many,NA
CATSRDRQFYEQYF,TGTGCCACCAGCAGAGATCGCCAGTTCTACGAGCAGTACTTC,TRBV15,TRBJ2-7,few,NA
CAITAPGYSGELFF,TGTGCCATCACCGCTCCAGGGTATAGCGGGGAGCTGTTTTTT,TRBV10-3,TRBJ2-2,NA,NA
CASSLGLSGLAGGDTQYF,TGCGCCAGCAGCTTGGGGTTGTCGGGACTAGCGGGAGGAGATACGCAGTATTTT,TRBV5-1,TRBJ2-3,few,TRBD2
CASSSGNLLLRTDTQYF,TGTGCCAGCAGCTCCGGGAACCTTCTTCTGAGGACAGATACGCAGTATTTT,TRBV28,TRBJ2-3,NA,NA
CAWRVTGINTEAFF,TGTGCCTGGAGAGTCACAGGGATTAATACTGAAGCTTTCTTT,TRBV30,TRBJ1-1,many,NA
CASSEPGLVSLSSAQYF,TGCGCCAGCAGTGAGCCCGGGCTAGTCTCCCTGAGCTCCGCGCAGTATTTT,TRBV10-2,TRBJ2-3,NA,NA
CASSPGGRGRFGTEAFF,TGTGCCAGCAGCCCAGGGGGCAGGGGGCGGTTTGGCACTGAAGCTTTCTTT,TRBV3-1,TRBJ1-1,many,TRBD1
CASSGLAGSHNEQFF,TGCGCCAGCAGCGGACTAGCGGGCAGCCACAATGAGCAGTTCTTC,TRBV10-2,TRBJ2-1,many,TRBD2
CASSSRDRVYQETQYF,TGTGCCAGCAGCTCCCGGGACAGAGTGTACCAAGAGACCCAGTACTTC,TRBV7-2,TRBJ2-5,many,TRBD1
CASRLNPTSGSDTGELFF,TGTGCCAGCAGACTGAACCCGACTAGCGGGAGCGACACCGGGGAGCTGTTTTTT,TRBV7-9,TRBJ2-2,many,TRBD2
CASSERGLQGYEQYF,TGTGCCAGCAGCGAAAGGGGCCTTCAGGGTTACGAGCAGTACTTC,TRBV11-3,TRBJ2-7,many,NA
CASSLLKGGNTGAFF,TGTGCCAGCAGTTTATTGAAGGGGGGGAACACTGGGGCTTTCTTT,TRBV28,TRBJ1-1,NA,NA
CASSFRDLLLSEQYF,TGTGCCAGCAGCTTCAGGGACCTTCTTCTTTCTGAGCAGTACTTC,TRBV11-2,TRBJ2-7,many,NA
CASSQRPGDSSYNEQFF,TGTGCCAGCAGCCAACGGCCAGGGGATAGCTCCTACAATGAGCAGTTCTTC,TRBV4-2,TRBJ2-1,few,NA
CATRGPITGELFF,TGTGCCACCAGGGGACCCATTACCGGGGAGCTGTTTTTT,TRBV24-1,TRBJ2-2,few,NA
CASSLGPGQGELEQYF,TGTGCCAGCAGCTTAGGGCCGGGACAGGGGGAACTCGAGCAGTACTTC,TRBV7-9,TRBJ2-7,few,TRBD1
CASSLEASGRAYNEQLF,TGCGCCAGCAGCTTGGAGGCTAGCGGGAGGGCCTACAATGAGCAGCTCTTC,TRBV5-1,TRBJ2-1,NA,TRBD2
CASSFPTSRGHQETQYF,TGTGCCAGCAGTTTCCCGACTAGTAGGGGGCACCAAGAGACCCAGTACTTC,TRBV12-3/TRBV12-4,TRBJ2-5,many,NA
CASSSTPGQETQYF,TGTGCCAGCAGCTCCACTCCGGGCCAAGAGACCCAGTACTTC,TRBV11-1,TRBJ2-5,many,NA
CASSTNRARDYGYTF,TGTGCCAGTAGCACTAACAGGGCCCGGGACTATGGCTACACCTTC,TRBV19,TRBJ1-2,NA,NA
CASTISGGRASGEQYF,TGTGCCAGCACCATATCTGGCGGGAGGGCCTCCGGCGAGCAGTACTTC,TRBV7-6,TRBJ2-7,many,TRBD2
CASSMERALTGNQPQHF,TGTGCCAGTAGTATGGAAAGGGCGCTAACGGGCAATCAGCCCCAGCATTTT,TRBV19,TRBJ1-5,NA,NA
CASSNTGGGEKLFF,TGTGCCAGCAGTAATACAGGAGGGGGTGAAAAACTGTTTTTT,TRBV28,TRBJ1-4,NA,NA
CASSFPTAPYEAFF,TGTGCCAGCAGTTTTCCGACAGCCCCCTATGAAGCTTTCTTT,TRBV28,TRBJ1-1,many,NA
CASSLNTRRDTQYF,TGTGCCAGCAGCTTAAATACTAGAAGAGATACGCAGTATTTT,TRBV7-9,TRBJ2-3,many,NA
CASSLGPAYGYTF,TGTGCCAGCTCCCTCGGACCCGCCTATGGCTACACCTTC,TRBV6-2/TRBV6-3,TRBJ1-2,NA,NA
CASRTANTNYGYTF,TGTGCCAGCCGGACAGCCAATACTAACTATGGCTACACCTTC,TRBV6-1,TRBJ1-2,NA,NA
CASSFGLAGGPKETQYF,TGCGCCAGCAGCTTTGGTCTAGCGGGAGGGCCTAAAGAGACCCAGTACTTC,TRBV5-1,TRBJ2-5,few,TRBD2
CAWSVGGVEETQYF,TGTGCCTGGAGTGTAGGGGGAGTTGAGGAGACCCAGTACTTC,TRBV30,TRBJ2-5,many,NA
CASRRDRVYTGELFF,TGTGCCAGTAGGAGGGACAGGGTATATACCGGGGAGCTGTTTTTT,TRBV19,TRBJ2-2,few,TRBD1
CASSGRTGGRTEAFF,TGTGCCAGCAGCGGGCGGACAGGGGGCAGAACTGAAGCTTTCTTT,TRBV7-9,TRBJ1-1,NA,TRBD1
CASSSQGTEAFF,TGCGCCAGCAGCTCACAGGGAACTGAAGCTTTCTTT,TRBV5-1,TRBJ1-1,many,NA
CSARQGAYEQYF,TGCAGTGCTCGACAGGGGGCCTACGAGCAGTACTTC,TRBV20-1,TRBJ2-7,many,TRBD1
CASSPDPGRNYGYTF,TGTGCCAGCAGCCCCGACCCAGGACGAAACTATGGCTACACCTTC,TRBV11-3,TRBJ1-2,many,NA
CASSLEALGETQYF,TGTGCCAGCAGTTTGGAAGCGCTAGGCGAGACCCAGTACTTC,TRBV27,TRBJ2-5,many,NA
CASSQRSNKEAFF,TGCGCCAGCAGCCAGAGGTCGAACAAGGAAGCTTTCTTT,TRBV4-1,TRBJ1-1,many,NA
CASSLGPTGPYYNEQFF,TGTGCCAGCAGCTTAGGACCTACGGGGCCCTATTACAATGAGCAGTTCTTC,TRBV7-8,TRBJ2-1,many,NA
CAIGADSGNTIYF,TGTGCCATCGGTGCCGACTCTGGAAACACCATATATTTT,TRBV12-3/TRBV12-4,TRBJ1-3,once,NA
CASRNRLAARSGANVLTF,TGTGCCAGCAGAAACAGACTAGCGGCCCGCTCTGGGGCCAACGTCCTGACTTTC,TRBV27,TRBJ2-6,NA,TRBD2
CASSGSPGLAGVPGELFF,TGTGCCAGCAGCGGTTCTCCTGGACTAGCGGGAGTCCCCGGGGAGCTGTTTTTT,TRBV9,TRBJ2-2,NA,TRBD2
CASCGQGPGELFF,TGTGCCAGCTGTGGACAAGGACCCGGGGAGCTGTTTTTT,TRBV11-2,TRBJ2-2,NA,NA
CSAREPGLAGQFF,TGCAGTGCTAGAGAACCGGGACTAGCGGGGCAGTTCTTC,TRBV20-1,TRBJ2-1,NA,TRBD2
CASSSEPGLYYEQYF,TGTGCCAGCAGCTCCGAGCCGGGACTCTACTACGAGCAGTACTTC,TRBV7-8,TRBJ2-7,many,NA
CASSDTGLSGYTF,TGTGCCAGCAGTGACACAGGGTTGTCTGGCTACACCTTC,TRBV25-1,TRBJ1-2,NA,NA
CASSPPGQGDEQYF,TGTGCCAGCAGTCCCCCGGGACAGGGCGACGAGCAGTACTTC,TRBV27,TRBJ2-7,few,TRBD1
CASSARVMGGELFF,TGTGCCAGTAGTGCCAGGGTCATGGGCGGGGAGCTGTTTTTT,TRBV19,TRBJ2-2,few,NA
CASSSEGGTEAFF,TGTGCCAGCAGCTCCGAGGGGGGCACTGAAGCTTTCTTT,TRBV7-9,TRBJ1-1,many,NA
CASSPGTTTTGELFF,TGTGCCAGCAGCCCCGGGACTACGACCACCGGGGAGCTGTTTTTT,TRBV7-3,TRBJ2-2,many,TRBD2
CASSEQVENEQYF,TGTGCCAGCAGCGAACAGGTTGAAAACGAGCAGTACTTC,TRBV11-3,TRBJ2-7,few,NA
CASSFLQETQYF,TGTGCCAGCAGCTTTCTCCAGGAGACCCAGTACTTC,TRBV11-3,TRBJ2-5,many,NA
CAISESRVKETQYF,TGTGCCATCAGTGAGTCGAGAGTCAAAGAGACCCAGTACTTC,TRBV10-3,TRBJ2-5,few,NA
CASSYVSGNEKLFF,TGTGCCAGCAGTTACGTCTCAGGGAATGAAAAACTGTTTTTT,TRBV6-5,TRBJ1-4,few,NA
CASSGRGNYGYTF,TGTGCCAGCAGTGGCAGGGGGAACTATGGCTACACCTTC,TRBV6-2/TRBV6-3,TRBJ1-2,NA,TRBD1
CAISGSTMDTQYF,TGTGCCATCAGTGGGTCGACTATGGATACGCAGTATTTT,TRBV10-3,TRBJ2-3,NA,NA
CASSLAPSGELFF,TGTGCCAGCAGCTTGGCCCCCTCCGGGGAGCTGTTTTTT,TRBV5-6,TRBJ2-2,few,NA
CASSQTGVNQPQHF,TGTGCCAGCAGTCAAACAGGGGTCAATCAGCCCCAGCATTTT,TRBV12-3/TRBV12-4,TRBJ1-5,many,TRBD1
CASSHWDRGLDTQYF,TGTGCCAGCAGTCATTGGGACAGGGGCTTAGATACGCAGTATTTT,TRBV2,TRBJ2-3,many,TRBD1